The rows below give T cell receptor beta chains drawn from one sample of a study of shared clonotypes between healthy human individuals. TCRdb's table, derived via immunoSEQ multiplex PCR, lists solely in-frame clones and lacks some. This table holds 950,000 to 1,100,000 clones, 75% to 85% found once. Sequencing input: memory CD4+ T cells from PBMCs. The source is a young man in good health. Some clones in this sample may be carry-over from other donors' samples. Both conserved end residues are part of each CDR3. Each record gives: V gene, D gene, clone size, J gene, CDR3 DNA, CDR3 protein. A D gene is named only where the DNA matches it firmly. The size field is filled for only some rows; it gives once, few, many or a size class.

v_call: TRBV6-1
d_call: -
clone_size: -
j_call: TRBJ1-2
cdr3_nt: TGTGCCAGCAGTGAAGGGCCTGGGGAGGGCTATGGCTACACCTTC
cdr3_aa: CASSEGPGEGYGYTF

v_call: TRBV10-3
d_call: -
clone_size: few
j_call: TRBJ2-2
cdr3_nt: TGTGCCATCAGTAAAACAGAGAACACCGGGGAGCTGTTTTTT
cdr3_aa: CAISKTENTGELFF

v_call: TRBV4-2
d_call: -
clone_size: -
j_call: TRBJ2-4
cdr3_nt: TGTGCCAGCAGCCAAGATCGAGAGAGGGGCAAAAACATTCAGTACTTC
cdr3_aa: CASSQDRERGKNIQYF

v_call: TRBV5-1
d_call: -
clone_size: -
j_call: TRBJ2-3
cdr3_nt: TGCGCCAGCAGCTTGGCTACAGGGTTCACAGATACGCAGTATTTT
cdr3_aa: CASSLATGFTDTQYF

v_call: TRBV27
d_call: -
clone_size: -
j_call: TRBJ2-7
cdr3_nt: TGTGCCAGCGGGAAGAGGGACTACGAGCAGTACTTC
cdr3_aa: CASGKRDYEQYF

v_call: TRBV4-2
d_call: -
clone_size: -
j_call: TRBJ1-2
cdr3_nt: TGTGCCAGCAGCCAGCCCCCTCAGAACTACTATGGCTACACCTTC
cdr3_aa: CASSQPPQNYYGYTF

v_call: TRBV30
d_call: -
clone_size: few
j_call: TRBJ1-1
cdr3_nt: TGTGCCTGGAGTCCCGGTACCACTGAAGCTTTCTTT
cdr3_aa: CAWSPGTTEAFF

v_call: TRBV9
d_call: -
clone_size: many
j_call: TRBJ2-3
cdr3_nt: TGTGCCAGCAGCGTTACGACAGGGCGGGGGACAGATACGCAGTATTTT
cdr3_aa: CASSVTTGRGTDTQYF

v_call: TRBV6-1
d_call: -
clone_size: -
j_call: TRBJ2-3
cdr3_nt: TGTGCCAGTCAGACAGGTAGCACAGATACGCAGTATTTT
cdr3_aa: CASQTGSTDTQYF

v_call: TRBV11-2
d_call: TRBD2
clone_size: -
j_call: TRBJ2-2
cdr3_nt: TGTGCCAGCAGCTATTCAGCGGGAGCCCCCACCGGGGAGCTGTTTTTT
cdr3_aa: CASSYSAGAPTGELFF

v_call: TRBV14
d_call: -
clone_size: -
j_call: TRBJ1-2
cdr3_nt: TGTGCCAGCAGCCAAGTCGGAGCTAACTATGGCTACACCTTC
cdr3_aa: CASSQVGANYGYTF

v_call: TRBV5-6
d_call: TRBD1
clone_size: -
j_call: TRBJ1-1
cdr3_nt: TGTGCCAGCAGCACTACAGGGGCAGCTGAAGCTTTCTTT
cdr3_aa: CASSTTGAAEAFF

v_call: TRBV7-2
d_call: -
clone_size: many
j_call: TRBJ2-5
cdr3_nt: TGTGCCAGCAGCTTAGTAGGAGGGAGAGAGACCCAGTACTTC
cdr3_aa: CASSLVGGRETQYF

v_call: TRBV21-1
d_call: -
clone_size: -
j_call: TRBJ2-5
cdr3_nt: TGTGCCAGCAACTGGACTAGCGGGGGAGAGACCCAGTACTTC
cdr3_aa: CASNWTSGGETQYF

v_call: TRBV9
d_call: -
clone_size: few
j_call: TRBJ2-5
cdr3_nt: TGTGCCACCCAGGGGATCCAAGAGACCCAGTACTTC
cdr3_aa: CATQGIQETQYF

v_call: TRBV7-3
d_call: -
clone_size: -
j_call: TRBJ2-5
cdr3_nt: TGTGCCAGCAGGGGGGCTGGGACCCAGTACTTC
cdr3_aa: CASRGAGTQYF

v_call: TRBV27
d_call: TRBD1
clone_size: -
j_call: TRBJ2-7
cdr3_nt: TGTGCCAGCGGGAACAGGGGGCAAAGTATTAACGAGCAGTACTTC
cdr3_aa: CASGNRGQSINEQYF

v_call: TRBV30
d_call: -
clone_size: few
j_call: TRBJ1-4
cdr3_nt: TGTGCCTGGAGTGTAACCAGGGGTAATGAAAAACTGTTTTTT
cdr3_aa: CAWSVTRGNEKLFF

v_call: TRBV27
d_call: TRBD1
clone_size: -
j_call: TRBJ1-1
cdr3_nt: TGTGCCTTCAGGGGGATTAGGGTCACTGAAGCTTTCTTT
cdr3_aa: CAFRGIRVTEAFF

v_call: TRBV9
d_call: -
clone_size: -
j_call: TRBJ1-3
cdr3_nt: TGTGCCAGCAGCGTAGCTACCGGGACACTCTCTGGAAACACCATATATTTT
cdr3_aa: CASSVATGTLSGNTIYF

v_call: TRBV11-3
d_call: -
clone_size: -
j_call: TRBJ1-3
cdr3_nt: TGTGCCAGCAGCAGCCGACATGAAACTGGAAACACCATATATTTT
cdr3_aa: CASSSRHETGNTIYF

v_call: TRBV7-3
d_call: TRBD2
clone_size: -
j_call: TRBJ2-5
cdr3_nt: TGTGCCAGCAGCCTAGCGGTCCAAGAGACCCAGTACTTC
cdr3_aa: CASSLAVQETQYF

v_call: TRBV5-1
d_call: -
clone_size: -
j_call: TRBJ2-3
cdr3_nt: TGCGCCAGCAGCTTGATTGGCGGGCAGCTCACAGATACGCAGTATTTT
cdr3_aa: CASSLIGGQLTDTQYF

v_call: TRBV6-1
d_call: TRBD2
clone_size: -
j_call: TRBJ2-1
cdr3_nt: TGTGCCAGCAGTATATCGGGACTAGCGTACAATGAGCAGTTCTTC
cdr3_aa: CASSISGLAYNEQFF

v_call: TRBV11-2
d_call: -
clone_size: -
j_call: TRBJ1-1
cdr3_nt: TGTGCCAGCAGCTTAGGGAGGGCCGGAACTTTCTTT
cdr3_aa: CASSLGRAGTFF

v_call: TRBV28
d_call: -
clone_size: -
j_call: TRBJ1-5
cdr3_nt: TGTGCCAGCAGTCCCGTATTTGGAGGCGGCAATCAGCCCCAGCATTTT
cdr3_aa: CASSPVFGGGNQPQHF

v_call: TRBV5-1
d_call: -
clone_size: -
j_call: TRBJ2-7
cdr3_nt: TGCGCCAGCAGCCGACTGTACAGTGGCGGGAAAACCTACGAGCAGTACTTC
cdr3_aa: CASSRLYSGGKTYEQYF

v_call: TRBV6-1
d_call: TRBD1
clone_size: -
j_call: TRBJ1-5
cdr3_nt: TGTGCCAGCAGTGAGAGACAGGGGGCCTATAGCAATCAGCCCCAGCATTTT
cdr3_aa: CASSERQGAYSNQPQHF

v_call: TRBV5-1
d_call: TRBD1
clone_size: -
j_call: TRBJ1-4
cdr3_nt: TGCGCCAGCAGCTTGAGGGACAGTAATAATGAAAAACTGTTTTTT
cdr3_aa: CASSLRDSNNEKLFF

v_call: TRBV18
d_call: -
clone_size: -
j_call: TRBJ2-1
cdr3_nt: TGTGCCAGCTCCAAGGAGGGTGAGCAGTTCTTC
cdr3_aa: CASSKEGEQFF

v_call: TRBV28
d_call: -
clone_size: -
j_call: TRBJ2-6
cdr3_nt: TGTGCCAGCAGTTACCTTGGGGCCAACGTCCTGACTTTC
cdr3_aa: CASSYLGANVLTF

v_call: TRBV6-6
d_call: -
clone_size: -
j_call: TRBJ2-7
cdr3_nt: TGTGCCAGCAGTTACATAGGGCAGGGCCGGTACTTC
cdr3_aa: CASSYIGQGRYF

v_call: TRBV28
d_call: TRBD1
clone_size: -
j_call: TRBJ1-1
cdr3_nt: TGTGCCAGCAGTCCCTGGGACAGGGGGAAAGGAGACACTGAAGCTTTCTTT
cdr3_aa: CASSPWDRGKGDTEAFF

v_call: TRBV9
d_call: -
clone_size: once
j_call: TRBJ2-3
cdr3_nt: TGTGCCAGCAGCCCCCGGACTGGAAGTTTCACAGATACGCAGTATTTT
cdr3_aa: CASSPRTGSFTDTQYF

v_call: TRBV11-2
d_call: TRBD2
clone_size: -
j_call: TRBJ2-3
cdr3_nt: TGTGCCAGCAGCTTGGCGGGAGGGCCAGTAAAAGATACGCAGTATTTT
cdr3_aa: CASSLAGGPVKDTQYF

v_call: TRBV19
d_call: -
clone_size: -
j_call: TRBJ1-2
cdr3_nt: TGTGCCAGTAGTACTGGGCCCAGCTATGGCTACACCTTC
cdr3_aa: CASSTGPSYGYTF

v_call: TRBV28
d_call: TRBD2
clone_size: -
j_call: TRBJ2-1
cdr3_nt: TGTGCCAGCAGTCCCCTAGGACTAGCATCGTCCTACAATGAGCAGTTCTTC
cdr3_aa: CASSPLGLASSYNEQFF

v_call: TRBV18
d_call: TRBD2
clone_size: once
j_call: TRBJ2-3
cdr3_nt: TGTGCCAGCTCACCTCCGGGACTAGCGGTTAGGGCAGATACGCAGTATTTT
cdr3_aa: CASSPPGLAVRADTQYF

v_call: TRBV9
d_call: -
clone_size: -
j_call: TRBJ1-1
cdr3_nt: TGTGCCAGCAGCGGCGGACAGACCCTCGTTAACACTGAAGCTTTCTTT
cdr3_aa: CASSGGQTLVNTEAFF

v_call: TRBV5-1
d_call: TRBD2
clone_size: -
j_call: TRBJ2-3
cdr3_nt: TGCGCCAGCAACCGGGAGGGGAGCACAGATACGCAGTATTTT
cdr3_aa: CASNREGSTDTQYF

v_call: TRBV28
d_call: TRBD1
clone_size: -
j_call: TRBJ1-5
cdr3_nt: TGTGCCAGCAGTTTATCGGGCAGGGGGCAAGATCAGCCCCAGCATTTT
cdr3_aa: CASSLSGRGQDQPQHF

v_call: TRBV4-1
d_call: TRBD1
clone_size: -
j_call: TRBJ1-4
cdr3_nt: TGCGCCAGCAGCCAAGCCCCCCCCGGGAGAGGGGGCGAAAAACTGTTTTTT
cdr3_aa: CASSQAPPGRGGEKLFF